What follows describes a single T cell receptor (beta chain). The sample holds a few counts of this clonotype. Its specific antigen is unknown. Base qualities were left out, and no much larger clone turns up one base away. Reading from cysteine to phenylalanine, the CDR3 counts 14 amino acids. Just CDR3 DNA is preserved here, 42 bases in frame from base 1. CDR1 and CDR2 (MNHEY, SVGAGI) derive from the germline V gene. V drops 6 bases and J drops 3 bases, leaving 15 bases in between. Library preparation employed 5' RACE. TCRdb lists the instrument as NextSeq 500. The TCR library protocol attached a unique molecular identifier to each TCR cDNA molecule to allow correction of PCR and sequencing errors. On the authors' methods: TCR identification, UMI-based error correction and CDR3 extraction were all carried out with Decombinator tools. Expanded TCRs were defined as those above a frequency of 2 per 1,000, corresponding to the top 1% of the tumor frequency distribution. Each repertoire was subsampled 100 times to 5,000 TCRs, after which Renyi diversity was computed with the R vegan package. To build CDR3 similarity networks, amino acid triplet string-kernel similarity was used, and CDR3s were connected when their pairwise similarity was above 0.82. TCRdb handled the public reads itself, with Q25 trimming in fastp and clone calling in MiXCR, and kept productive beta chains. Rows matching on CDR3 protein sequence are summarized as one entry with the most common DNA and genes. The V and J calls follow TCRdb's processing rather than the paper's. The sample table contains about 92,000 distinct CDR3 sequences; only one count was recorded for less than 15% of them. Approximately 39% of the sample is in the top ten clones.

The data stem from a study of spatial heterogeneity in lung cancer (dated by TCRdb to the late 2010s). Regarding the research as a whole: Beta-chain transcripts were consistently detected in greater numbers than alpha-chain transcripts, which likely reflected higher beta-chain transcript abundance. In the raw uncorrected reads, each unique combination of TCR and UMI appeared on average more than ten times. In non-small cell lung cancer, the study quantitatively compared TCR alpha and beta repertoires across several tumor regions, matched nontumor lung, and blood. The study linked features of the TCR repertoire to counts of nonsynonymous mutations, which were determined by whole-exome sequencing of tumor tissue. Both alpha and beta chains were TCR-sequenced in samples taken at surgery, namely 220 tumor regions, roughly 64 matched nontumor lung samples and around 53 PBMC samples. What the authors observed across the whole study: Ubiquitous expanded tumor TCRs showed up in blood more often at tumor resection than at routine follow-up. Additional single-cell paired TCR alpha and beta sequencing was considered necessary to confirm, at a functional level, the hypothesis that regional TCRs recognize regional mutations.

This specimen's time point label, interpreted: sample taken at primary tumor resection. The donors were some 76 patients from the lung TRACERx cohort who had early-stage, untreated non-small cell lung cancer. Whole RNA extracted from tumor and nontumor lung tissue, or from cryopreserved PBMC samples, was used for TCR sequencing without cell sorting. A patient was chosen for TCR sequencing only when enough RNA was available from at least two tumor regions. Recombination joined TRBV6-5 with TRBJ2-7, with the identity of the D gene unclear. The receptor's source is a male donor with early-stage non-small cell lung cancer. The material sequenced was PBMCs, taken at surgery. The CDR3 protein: CASSPTFQGYEQYF. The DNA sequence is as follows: TGTGCCAGCAGCCCGACCTTTCAAGGCTACGAGCAGTACTTC.